The 11 T cell receptor beta chains reported below all come from one sample, sequenced in a study of T cell responses to AZD1222 COVID-19 vaccine. Data came from immunoSEQ multiplex PCR; TCRdb stores just in-frame clones and leaves some out. The sample has over 150,000 clones, about nine tenths seen once. The sequencing here drew on peripheral blood, taken on day 0 of AZD1222 vaccination. Receptors originate from an adult in good health.

The V and J genes are TRBV19 and TRBJ1-4; TRBD1 agrees at 9 bases. CDR3 size: 15 residues. The V gene's germline CDR1 is LNHDA and CDR2 SQIVND (reference sequence). V dropped 7 bases and J dropped 7; count of bases not matched to a gene: 10. The CDR3 DNA reads as TGTGCCAGTACCCCGACAGGGGGAAATCGTGAAAAACTGTTTTTT. Translated: CASTPTGGNREKLFF.

This clone was detected only once. This chain joins TRBV7-2 and TRBJ2-5; D is possibly TRBD2 (6 bases). CDR1 is SGHTA and CDR2 is FQGNSA in the germline V gene. The V end lost 1 base, the J end lost 2 bases, and 17 bases lay between the germline ends. The CDR3 is 17 residues long. CDR3 protein: CASSLGYGRGPQETQYF. DNA for the CDR3: TGTGCCAGCAGCTTAGGTTATGGGCGGGGCCCACAAGAGACCCAGTACTTC.

The chain has TRBV29-1 and TRBJ2-3, with D perhaps given as TRBD1 or TRBD2 (5 bases each). The V gene lost 6 bases and the J gene lost 6 bases, with 16 bases spanning the gap. CDR1 is SQVTM, CDR2 ANQGSEA, per germline. This CDR3 has 13 residues. The DNA for the CDR3 is TGCAGCGTCGGGACCCGAAATGGGGATACGCAGTATTTT. This translates into CSVGTRNGDTQYF.

V gene TRBV27 combines with J gene TRBJ2-1; TRBD1 matches 8 bases. The CDR3 spans 15 residues. From germline, CDR1 is MNHEY and CDR2 SMNVEV (reference sequence). V dropped 8 bases and J dropped 2; count of bases not matched to a gene: 8. For the CDR3, the DNA is TGTGCCAGCGGGATATTGACAGGGGCCTACAATGAGCAGTTCTTC. Translating gives CASGILTGAYNEQFF.

DNA for the CDR3: TGTGCCAGCACGAGGGATAACAGGGGCAATCAGCCCCAGCATTTT. It is translated as CASTRDNRGNQPQHF. The chain is built from TRBV28 and TRBJ1-5; maybe TRBD1 (6 bases). CDR1 is MDHEN and CDR2 is SYDVKM in the germline V gene. The CDR3 contains 15 residues. Trimming took off 7 bases at V and 2 bases at J, with 15 bases between the two ends.

The chain carries TRBV7-8 and TRBJ2-3, with TRBD2 matching 12 bases. Looked up from germline, CDR1 is SGHVS and CDR2 is FQNEAQ. The CDR3 is 16 residues long. The J segment lost 4 bases and the V segment lost 1 base, leaving 3 bases of the junction unmatched. CDR3 loop: CASSLVASGRADTQYF. CDR3 coding DNA: TGTGCCAGCAGCTTAGTCGCTAGCGGGAGGGCAGATACGCAGTATTTT.

Comments on this clone: Other DNA sequences within the sample encode an identical CDR3. This chain links TRBV18 with TRBJ1-1; D might be TRBD1 (6 bases). V gave up 2 bases and J gave up 1 base, with 8 bases separating them. The CDR3 is made up of 14 amino acids. CDR1 and CDR2 from the germline V gene are KGHSH and LQKENI. CDR3 DNA sequence: TGTGCCAGCTCACCAGACAGGAAGAACACTGAAGCTTTCTTT. It specifies CASSPDRKNTEAFF. Full variable domain (outside the CDR3, taken from reference TRBV18 and TRBJ1-1): NAGVMQNPRHLVRRRGQEARLRCSPMKGHSHVYWYRQLPEEGLKFMVYLQKENIIDESGMPKERFSAEFPKEGPSILRIQQVVRGDSAAYFCASSPDRKNTEAFFGQGTRLTVV.

The gene calls are TRBV27 and TRBJ1-5, with D possibly TRBD1 on 6 matching bases. The V gene's germline CDR1 is MNHEY and CDR2 SMNVEV (reference sequence). V was cut by 6 bases and J by 4 bases, with 19 bases left in between. The CDR3 spans 16 residues. The CDR3 loop is CASRAARGRENQPQHF. The CDR3 nucleotides read TGTGCCAGCAGGGCCGCCAGGGGCAGGGAGAATCAGCCCCAGCATTTT.

The V call is TRBV6-1, the J call TRBJ1-1, with D possibly being TRBD1 (5 bases). Trimming left V 2 bases short and J 1 base short, with 11 bases between. There are 15 residues in the CDR3. The germline gives CDR1 MNHNS, CDR2 SASEGT. CDR3 bases: TGTGCCAGCAGTGAATGGGACCCTGAGAACACTGAAGCTTTCTTT. Its protein product is CASSEWDPENTEAFF.

This chain connects TRBV5-1 to TRBJ2-7; 7 bases align to TRBD2. CDR3 length: 18 residues. Germline CDR1 is SGHRS and CDR2 is YFSETQ. Trimming at V came to 0 bases and at J to 4 bases, leaving 16 bases not matched to a gene. CDR3 DNA sequence: TGCGCCAGCAGCTTGGGGTCCGGACTAGGCCCGCGATCTTACGAGCAGTACTTC. Translated, it gives CASSLGSGLGPRSYEQYF.

The rearrangement joins TRBV19 to TRBJ1-5, with a tentative D call TRBD1 (5 bases). Looked up from germline, CDR1 is LNHDA and CDR2 is SQIVND (reference sequence). The V and J ends lost 8 bases and 0 bases respectively, with 20 bases between them. This CDR3 spans 17 amino acids. The DNA for the CDR3 is TGTGCCAGTGGCCGGGCCTCAGGGTTCTATAGCAATCAGCCCCAGCATTTT. Amino acid sequence: CASGRASGFYSNQPQHF.